These 4 T cell receptor beta chains came from one sample sequenced in a study of cytomegalovirus exposure and HLA in healthy donors. The study ran its PCR with 60 Vbeta and 13 Jbeta primers. Clones were sequenced by immunoSEQ multiplex PCR, and TCRdb holds only the in-frame ones, with some missing. The profile covers about 140,000 clones, with more than 75% appearing a single time and about 3.4% taken by the ten largest. Sequencing input: PBMCs. Receptor source: a young man in good health and CMV-seropositive.

This clone has just a few counts. This chain uses TRBV29-1 with TRBJ2-7; weak D call: TRBD1 (7 bases). The CDR3 contains 16 residues. Trimming shortened V by 6 bases and J by 4 bases, and 25 bases separated the two germline ends. The germline CDR1 and CDR2 sequences are SQVTM and ANQGSEA. The CDR3 region is CSVTPPRQGGMYEQYF. CDR3 DNA sequence: TGCAGCGTCACCCCTCCCCGGCAGGGGGGTATGTACGAGCAGTACTTC.

The rearrangement uses TRBV5-5 and TRBJ1-3; 9 nucleotides match TRBD1. V was pared by 0 bases and J by 6 bases, with 10 bases of the junction left unmatched. The CDR3 totals 17 residues. Germline V gene lookup returns CDR1 SGHKS and CDR2 YYEKEE (reference sequence). As DNA, the CDR3 is TGTGCCAGCAGCTTGGTAATACTGCGGGACAGGGAAAACACCATATATTTT. Translated: CASSLVILRDRENTIYF.

J is TRBJ2-7 and V is TRBV6-1, with D maybe TRBD1 (6 bases). CDR1 MNHNS and CDR2 SASEGT come from the germline V gene. V lost 2 bases, J lost 3 bases, and 26 bases lay in between. The CDR3 has 19 residues. The DNA for the CDR3 is TGTGCCAGCAGTGAACCTCTAACGCAGTGGGGACACTTTATCTACGAGCAGTACTTC. Protein product: CASSEPLTQWGHFIYEQYF.

This clone was seen only once. The chain joins TRBV28 to TRBJ1-3; D is ambiguous. The ends were cut back, 5 bases at V and 0 bases at J, with 14 bases in the middle. This CDR3 has 16 amino acids. CDR1 and CDR2 (germline): MDHEN, SYDVKM. Here the CDR3 DNA reads TGTGCCAGCAGTCGGAGGACGGAGCGCTCTGGAAACACCATATATTTT. Its translation is CASSRRTERSGNTIYF.